One and the same sample provided the 23 T cell receptor beta chains below, sequenced in a study of OX40 agonist ivuxolimab in advanced cancers. Profiled with immunoSEQ multiplex PCR; TCRdb holds only in-frame clones, not every one. The table lists over 20,000 clones, about four fifths of them singletons. Sample: CD4+ or CD8+ T cells sorted from blood, taken in a trial of the OX40 agonist ivuxolimab. These receptors originate from an adult with an advanced solid tumor such as melanoma, head and neck, liver or kidney cancer.

The chain couples TRBV7-9 to TRBJ1-6; 7 bases match TRBD1. Per the germline V gene, CDR1 is SEHNR and CDR2 is FQNEAQ (reference sequence). CDR3 length: 15 amino acids. The ends lost 1 base at V and 6 bases at J; junction bases unmatched: 3. DNA of the CDR3: TGTGCCAGCAGCTTAGGACAGGGACCTAATTCACCCCTCCACTTT. Residues: CASSLGQGPNSPLHF.

The chain couples TRBV6-6 to TRBJ2-5, with 7 bases that match TRBD2. Germline CDR1 is MNHNY and CDR2 is SVGAGI (reference sequence). This CDR3 region has 16 residues. The V and J ends lost 3 bases and 3 bases, in that order; junction bases with no gene match: 10. The CDR3 region is CASSYNSASGEETQYF. For the CDR3, the DNA is TGTGCCAGCAGTTATAACTCAGCTAGCGGAGAAGAGACCCAGTACTTC.

The chain has TRBV6-1 and TRBJ2-4; D is undetermined. This CDR3 has 11 residues. Germline V CDR1 and CDR2: MNHNS, SASEGT. Trimming removed 6 bases from V and 8 bases from J, with 8 bases in between. CDR3 protein: CASSESDIQYF. The DNA of the CDR3 is TGTGCCAGCAGCGAGTCGGACATTCAGTACTTC.

V is TRBV6-1 and J is TRBJ1-1; maybe TRBD1 (6 bases). Deletions cut 6 bases from V and 4 bases from J, with 12 bases between. Per germline, CDR1 MNHNS and CDR2 SASEGT. The CDR3 covers 13 residues. In DNA, the CDR3 is TGTGCCAGCAGACAGGGTATGGGCACTGAAGCTTTCTTT. The encoded protein is CASRQGMGTEAFF.

This clone was picked up a small number of times. This sequence joins TRBV4-2 and TRBJ1-1, with D perhaps TRBD1 (5 bases). The CDR3 is made up of 16 amino acids. Germline lookup yields CDR1 LGHNA and CDR2 YNFKEQ. With 2 bases removed from V and 1 base from J, the gap between germline ends came to 14 bases. CDR3 protein: CASSQPTGQGNTEAFF. CDR3 nucleotides: TGTGCCAGCAGCCAACCCACCGGGCAGGGGAACACTGAAGCTTTCTTT.

V and J are TRBV27 and TRBJ1-6, with a possible D match to TRBD1 (5 bases). V was trimmed by 0 bases and J by 4 bases, leaving 19 bases between them. The CDR3 is made up of 19 amino acids. Germline V gene lookup returns CDR1 MNHEY and CDR2 SMNVEV (reference sequence). CDR3 in DNA: TGTGCCAGCAGTTTATCGGGGGGGGAAGGTGGCCTTTATAATTCACCCCTCCACTTT. It codes for CASSLSGGEGGLYNSPLHF.

CDR3 sequence (DNA): TGTGCCAGCAGCCAAGGAAAAACAGGGACTAACTATGGCTACACCTTC. Protein sequence: CASSQGKTGTNYGYTF. V usage is TRBV4-2 and J usage is TRBJ1-2; D is possibly TRBD1 (6 bases). V was clipped by 1 base and J by 0 bases, with 12 bases between them. CDR1 and CDR2 from the germline V gene are LGHNA and YNFKEQ. This CDR3 spans 16 amino acids.

This clone has just a few counts. The CDR3: CASSPGDRSYEQYF. DNA for the CDR3: TGCGCCAGCAGCCCCGGGGACAGGTCCTACGAGCAGTACTTC. The gene calls are TRBV4-1 and TRBJ2-7; 8 bases align to TRBD1. Looked up from germline, CDR1 is MGHRA and CDR2 is YSYEKL. The CDR3 consists of 14 residues. Trimming at V came to 4 bases and at J to 1 base, leaving 3 bases not matched to a gene.

This chain uses TRBV6-5 with TRBJ2-2; D ambiguous. Deletions cut 3 bases from V and 4 bases from J, with 6 bases between. The germline V gene encodes CDR1 MNHEY and CDR2 SVGAGI. The CDR3 has 13 amino acids. The CDR3 DNA sequence: TGTGCCAGCAGTTATGGTGGCACCGGGGAGCTGTTTTTT. Amino acid sequence: CASSYGGTGELFF.

In its sample, this clone was seen a few times. The chain couples TRBV9 to TRBJ2-3; the D call may be TRBD1 or TRBD2 (5 bases each). The ends were cut back, 5 bases at V and 1 base at J, with 23 bases in the middle. This CDR3 region has 18 residues. Germline V lookup: CDR1 SGDLS, CDR2 YYNGEE. The CDR3 sequence: CASSDLLGDPQGTDTQYF. CDR3 nucleotides: TGTGCCAGCAGTGATTTATTGGGGGACCCCCAAGGCACAGATACGCAGTATTTT.

The chain uses TRBV6-5 and TRBJ1-2; maybe TRBD1 (6 bases). V lost 2 bases to trimming and J lost 4 bases, with 14 bases between them. This CDR3 comprises 15 residues. Germline CDR1 is MNHEY and CDR2 is SVGAGI. The CDR3 here is CASSYVAGAPYGYTF. The CDR3 bases are TGTGCCAGCAGTTACGTGGCAGGGGCTCCCTATGGCTACACCTTC.

This clone was recorded a few times. The rearrangement links TRBV28 to TRBJ2-1; no clear D gene. Between the trimmed V and J ends, which lost 5 bases and 5 bases, there was a span of 31 bases. Germline CDR1 MDHEN, CDR2 SYDVKM. The CDR3 loop spans 20 amino acids. The CDR3 spells CASSPTLRRSYQHANNEQFF. The CDR3 region has the DNA TGTGCCAGCAGTCCTACACTCAGGAGATCTTACCAACACGCAAACAATGAGCAGTTCTTC. The complete variable domain, with remaining parts taken from reference TRBV28 and TRBJ2-1, reads DVKVTQSSRYLVKRTGEKVFLECVQDMDHENMFWYRQDPGLGLRLIYFSYDVKMKEKGDIPEGYSVSREKKERFSLILESASTNQTSMYLCASSPTLRRSYQHANNEQFFGPGTRLTVL.

J is TRBJ1-1 and V is TRBV7-6; D might be TRBD1 (5 bases). Looked up from germline, CDR1 is SGHVS and CDR2 is FNYEAQ. The CDR3 length is 16 residues. The germline V and J ends were trimmed by 5 bases and 1 base, with 17 bases remaining between them. The CDR3 is CASSLEATGPNTEAFF. For the CDR3, the DNA is TGTGCCAGCAGCCTAGAGGCCACGGGGCCGAACACTGAAGCTTTCTTT.

This sequence joins TRBV10-3 and TRBJ1-4; possible D gene TRBD1, 6 bases. Deletions cut 3 bases from V and 4 bases from J, with 15 bases between. Germline V CDR1 and CDR2: ENHRY, SYGVKD. The CDR3 contains 16 residues. In nucleotides, the CDR3 is TGTGCCATCAGTGACCCGGCGACAGGCGTTAATGAAAAACTGTTTTTT. Translated, it gives CAISDPATGVNEKLFF.

This clone was seen many times. The rearrangement links TRBV4-1 to TRBJ1-5; D is unresolved. Germline V lookup: CDR1 MGHRA, CDR2 YSYEKL. Trimming shortened V by 0 bases and J by 1 base, and 7 bases separated the two germline ends. CDR3 size: 15 residues. The CDR3 DNA reads as TGCGCCAGCAGCCAAGACGTGGGCAGCAATCAGCCCCAGCATTTT. Translated, it gives CASSQDVGSNQPQHF.

The V call is TRBV19, the J call TRBJ1-1; D is ambiguous. Between the trimmed V and J ends, which lost 3 bases and 7 bases, there was a span of 12 bases. CDR3 length: 13 residues. Germline V gene lookup returns CDR1 LNHDA and CDR2 SQIVND (reference sequence). Here the CDR3 reads CASSILGSSEAFF. CDR3 nucleotides: TGTGCCAGTAGTATTCTAGGTTCGAGTGAAGCTTTCTTT. The full variable domain, in which reference TRBV19 and TRBJ1-1 provide the parts outside the CDR3, is DGGITQSPKYLFRKEGQNVTLSCEQNLNHDAMYWYRQDPGQGLRLIYYSQIVNDFQKGDIAEGYSVSREKKESFPLTVTSAQKNPTAFYLCASSILGSSEAFFGQGTRLTVV.

CDR3 residues: CASSRDSGHEQYF. The CDR3 DNA is TGTGCCAGCAGCCGGGACAGCGGCCACGAGCAGTACTTC. The chain carries TRBV11-2 and TRBJ2-7; 7 bases map to TRBD1. In germline, CDR1 is SGHAT, CDR2 FQNNGV. This CDR3 has 13 residues. V lost 5 bases and J lost 5; bases outside the gene matches: 6.

The chain recombines TRBV19 with TRBJ2-3; 16 positions agree with TRBD2. The CDR3 is 18 amino acids. The junction had 5 bases not matched to a gene; V was cut back by 3 bases and J by 2 bases. Germline loops: CDR1 LNHDA, CDR2 SQIVND (reference sequence). CDR3 sequence: CASSIGTSGGALTDTQYF. Here the CDR3 DNA reads TGTGCCAGTAGTATCGGGACTAGCGGGGGGGCGCTCACAGATACGCAGTATTTT.

V gene TRBV19 combines with J gene TRBJ1-2; maybe TRBD1 (5 bases). V lost 2 bases and J 2 bases, leaving 6 bases between the germline ends. Germline assignment: CDR1 LNHDA and CDR2 SQIVND (reference sequence). This CDR3 has 13 residues. CDR3 bases: TGTGCCAGTAGTATATGGGGGAACTATGGCTACACCTTC. Amino acid sequence: CASSIWGNYGYTF.

This chain uses TRBV28 with TRBJ2-7; possibly TRBD1 or TRBD2 for D (5 bases each). With 1 base removed from V and 6 bases from J, the gap between germline ends came to 10 bases. The germline V gene has CDR1 MDHEN and CDR2 SYDVKM. The CDR3 length is 13 residues. CDR3 DNA sequence: TGTGCCAGCAGTTTATTTGACGGGACCGAGCAGTACTTC. It yields the protein CASSLFDGTEQYF.

V gene TRBV6-6 combines with J gene TRBJ1-2; 7 bases agree with TRBD1. The ends lost 6 bases at V and 2 bases at J; junction bases unmatched: 6. The germline V gene encodes CDR1 MNHNY and CDR2 SVGAGI (reference sequence). This CDR3 is built from 14 residues. CDR3 in DNA: TGTGCCAGCAGCCTTGTGACAGGGAACTATGGCTACACCTTC. Translating gives CASSLVTGNYGYTF.

This clone was seen at least ten times. The chain joins TRBV13 to TRBJ1-3, with a possible D match to TRBD1 (6 bases). This CDR3 is built from 18 residues. Germline-derived CDR1 and CDR2 are PRHDT and FYEKMQ (reference sequence). The ends were cut back, 5 bases at V and 0 bases at J, with 20 bases in the middle. The CDR3 here is CASSQDGGPTDSGNTIYF. As DNA, the CDR3 is TGTGCCAGCAGCCAAGATGGGGGGCCCACGGACTCTGGAAACACCATATATTTT.

The J gene is TRBJ2-5, the V gene TRBV5-1; 13 positions agree with TRBD2. The CDR3 runs 15 residues. The V gene's germline CDR1 is SGHRS and CDR2 YFSETQ. V shed 3 bases and J 9 bases; nucleotides not matched to a gene: 8. The CDR3 region has the DNA TGCGCCAGCAGCTCCGGACTAGCGGGGGCCGAGGCCCAGTACTTC. It codes for CASSSGLAGAEAQYF. The variable domain in full, with the rest retrieved from reference TRBV5-1 and TRBJ2-5, is KAGVTQTPRYLIKTRGQQVTLSCSPISGHRSVSWYQQTPGQGLQFLFEYFSETQRNKGNFPGRFSGRQFSNSRSEMNVSTLELGDSALYLCASSSGLAGAEAQYFGPGTRLLVL.